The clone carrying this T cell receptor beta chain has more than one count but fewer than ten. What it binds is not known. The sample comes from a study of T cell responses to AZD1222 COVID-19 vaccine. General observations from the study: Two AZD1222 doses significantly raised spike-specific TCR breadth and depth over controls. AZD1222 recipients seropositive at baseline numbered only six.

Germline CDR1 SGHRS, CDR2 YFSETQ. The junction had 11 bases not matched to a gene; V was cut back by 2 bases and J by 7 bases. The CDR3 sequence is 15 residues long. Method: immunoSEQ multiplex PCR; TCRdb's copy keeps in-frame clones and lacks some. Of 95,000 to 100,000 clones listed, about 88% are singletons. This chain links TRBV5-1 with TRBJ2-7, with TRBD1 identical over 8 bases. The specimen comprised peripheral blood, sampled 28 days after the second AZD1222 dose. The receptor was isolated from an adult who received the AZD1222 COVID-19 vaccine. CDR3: CASSFGRGQVGEQYF. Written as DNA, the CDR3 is TGCGCCAGCAGCTTTGGCAGGGGGCAGGTCGGGGAGCAGTACTTC.